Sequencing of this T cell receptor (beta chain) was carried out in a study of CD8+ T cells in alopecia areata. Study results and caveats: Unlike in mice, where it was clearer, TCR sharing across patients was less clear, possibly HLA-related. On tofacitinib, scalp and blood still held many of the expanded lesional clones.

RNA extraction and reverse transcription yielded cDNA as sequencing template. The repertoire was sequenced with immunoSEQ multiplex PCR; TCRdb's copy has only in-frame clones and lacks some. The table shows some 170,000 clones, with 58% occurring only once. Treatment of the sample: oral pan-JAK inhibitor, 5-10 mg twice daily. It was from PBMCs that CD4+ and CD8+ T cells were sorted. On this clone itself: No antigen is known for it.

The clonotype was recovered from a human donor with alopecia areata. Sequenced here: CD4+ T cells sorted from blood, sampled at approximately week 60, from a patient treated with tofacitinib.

The DNA of the CDR3 is TGTGCCAGCAGCTTGGAGCGAGGAGGGACCGGGGCCAACGTCCTGACTTTC. Protein sequence: CASSLERGGTGANVLTF. This chain links TRBV7-3 with TRBJ2-6; D possibly corresponds to TRBD2 (6 bases). Trimming left V 3 bases short and J 4 bases short, with 16 bases between. The germline V gene encodes CDR1 SGHTA and CDR2 FQGTGA. This CDR3 has 17 amino acids.